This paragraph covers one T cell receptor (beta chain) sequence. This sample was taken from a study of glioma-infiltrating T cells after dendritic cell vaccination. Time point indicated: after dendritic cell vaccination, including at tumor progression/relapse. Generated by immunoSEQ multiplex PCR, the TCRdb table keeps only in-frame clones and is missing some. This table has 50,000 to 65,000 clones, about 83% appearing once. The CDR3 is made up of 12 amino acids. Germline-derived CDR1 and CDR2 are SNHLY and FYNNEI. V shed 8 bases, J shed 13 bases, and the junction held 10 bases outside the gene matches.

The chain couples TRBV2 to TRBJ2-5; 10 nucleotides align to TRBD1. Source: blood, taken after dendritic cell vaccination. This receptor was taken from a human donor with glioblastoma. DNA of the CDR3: TGTGCCAGCGGGCCGGGACAGGGGACCGGGTACTTC. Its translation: CASGPGQGTGYF.